These 6 T cell receptor beta chains were sequenced from one sample in a study of cytomegalovirus exposure and HLA in healthy donors. It was with 60 Vbeta and 13 Jbeta primers that the PCR ran. Using immunoSEQ multiplex PCR, the repertoire was profiled, and TCRdb retains in-frame clones only, with some absent. Of about 190,000 clones listed, about 85% were seen once; the top ten hold more than 1%. Sequencing input: PBMCs. The origin of the receptors is a boy aged 2 to 10 in good health and CMV-seronegative.

This clone was counted once. V usage is TRBV2 and J usage is TRBJ2-2; tentative D call: TRBD1 (5 bases). V dropped 9 bases and J dropped 6 bases, with 8 bases sitting between them. Per the germline V gene, CDR1 is SNHLY and CDR2 is FYNNEI. The length of the CDR3 is 11 residues. As DNA, the CDR3 is TGTGCCAGTAGGGGTCCCGGGGAGCTGTTTTTT. The encoded protein is CASRGPGELFF.

The CDR3 DNA sequence: TGTGCCAGCAGTTTAGTGGCGGGGATAGAGACCCAGTACTTC. The encoded protein is CASSLVAGIETQYF. The chain links TRBV27 to TRBJ2-5; a possible D gene is TRBD2 (6 bases). Trimming pared 2 bases from V and 4 bases from J, leaving 11 bases between. The CDR3 has 14 amino acids. Germline CDR1 reads MNHEY; CDR2 reads SMNVEV (reference sequence).

The chain is built from TRBV11-2 and TRBJ1-3; 7 bases map to TRBD1. Germline CDR1 SGHAT, CDR2 FQNNGV. Trimming removed 6 bases from V and 2 bases from J; junction bases left unmatched: 1. This CDR3 contains 13 residues. The CDR3 DNA reads as TGTGCCAGCAGAACAGGGGCTGGAAACACCATATATTTT. This encodes CASRTGAGNTIYF. Full variable domain (missing parts from reference TRBV11-2 and TRBJ1-3): EAGVAQSPRYKIIEKRQSVAFWCNPISGHATLYWYQQILGQGPKLLIQFQNNGVVDDSQLPKDRFSAERLKGVDSTLKIQPAKLEDSAVYLCASRTGAGNTIYFGEGSWLTVV.

The V gene is TRBV7-9, the J gene TRBJ2-2, with D possibly being TRBD1 (5 bases). This CDR3 spans 14 amino acids. The V and J ends lost 6 bases and 3 bases respectively, with 11 bases between them. Germline V gene data show CDR1 as SEHNR and CDR2 as FQNEAQ (reference sequence). The CDR3 spells CASRPMTDTGELFF. The CDR3 DNA is TGTGCCAGCAGACCAATGACAGACACCGGGGAGCTGTTTTTT.

With regard to this clone: Other DNA sequences in this sample translate to the same CDR3. This sequence joins TRBV30 and TRBJ1-5, with 8 bases aligning to TRBD1. Germline trimming cut 3 bases from V and 2 bases from J; bases unmatched to any gene: 3. Germline V CDR1 and CDR2: GTSNPN, SVGIG (reference sequence). CDR3 length: 14 residues. CDR3 amino acids: CAWSPGQGNQPQHF. CDR3 bases: TGTGCCTGGAGCCCGGGACAGGGCAATCAGCCCCAGCATTTT.

The rearrangement uses TRBV5-6 and TRBJ2-3; 14 bases agree with TRBD2. The junction had 10 bases not matched to a gene; V was cut back by 2 bases and J by 8 bases. This CDR3 comprises 17 residues. The germline gives CDR1 SGHDT, CDR2 YYEEEE. The CDR3 DNA sequence: TGTGCCAGCAGCTTTTGGACTAGCGGGGGGCTGGAGGTTACGCAGTATTTT. Amino acid sequence: CASSFWTSGGLEVTQYF.